This entry concerns a single TCR beta chain. Antigen: not known. Germline V CDR1 and CDR2: SGHTA, FQGNSA. This CDR3 region has 14 residues. The V and J ends lost 4 bases and 6 bases, in that order; junction bases with no gene match: 7. This sample is drawn from a study of cytomegalovirus exposure and HLA in healthy donors. Study-wide results and limits: As was reported, the classifier diagnosed cytomegalovirus status with high specificity and sensitivity. The study put under 200 TCR beta chains on its list as cytomegalovirus-associated. Presence/absence analyses assumed roughly uniform sequencing depth across donors.

Both 60 Vbeta primers and 13 Jbeta primers went into the PCR. This table comes from immunoSEQ multiplex PCR, and its TCRdb copy is limited to in-frame clones, with some not included. This table holds about 190,000 clones, almost 80% found once. This sequence originates from a woman aged 18-30 years in good health and CMV-seronegative. V is TRBV7-2 and J is TRBJ1-2; TRBD1 aligns across 8 bases. Sequencing was performed on PBMCs. The CDR3 protein is CASSSQDRVNGYTF. CDR3 coding DNA: TGTGCCAGCAGCTCTCAGGACAGGGTCAATGGCTACACCTTC.